This T cell receptor beta chain appears in the sequencing data of a study of cytomegalovirus exposure and HLA in healthy donors. With 0 bases removed from V and 4 bases from J, the gap between germline ends came to 13 bases. CDR3 length: 15 residues. The germline CDR1 and CDR2 sequences are WSHSY and SAAADI. A multiplex PCR was run with 60 Vbeta primers and 13 Jbeta primers. Measured with immunoSEQ multiplex PCR; TCRdb has only the in-frame clones, and not every one. The table records over 200,000 clones, about 80% of them present only once. The specimen was PBMCs. The origin of this receptor is a woman in her sixties or seventies in good health and CMV-seropositive. This sequence joins TRBV10-2 and TRBJ2-7, with D hard to call. Here the CDR3 reads CASSESSGGWYEQYF. The DNA for the CDR3 is TGCGCCAGCAGTGAGTCCTCAGGTGGGTGGTACGAGCAGTACTTC.